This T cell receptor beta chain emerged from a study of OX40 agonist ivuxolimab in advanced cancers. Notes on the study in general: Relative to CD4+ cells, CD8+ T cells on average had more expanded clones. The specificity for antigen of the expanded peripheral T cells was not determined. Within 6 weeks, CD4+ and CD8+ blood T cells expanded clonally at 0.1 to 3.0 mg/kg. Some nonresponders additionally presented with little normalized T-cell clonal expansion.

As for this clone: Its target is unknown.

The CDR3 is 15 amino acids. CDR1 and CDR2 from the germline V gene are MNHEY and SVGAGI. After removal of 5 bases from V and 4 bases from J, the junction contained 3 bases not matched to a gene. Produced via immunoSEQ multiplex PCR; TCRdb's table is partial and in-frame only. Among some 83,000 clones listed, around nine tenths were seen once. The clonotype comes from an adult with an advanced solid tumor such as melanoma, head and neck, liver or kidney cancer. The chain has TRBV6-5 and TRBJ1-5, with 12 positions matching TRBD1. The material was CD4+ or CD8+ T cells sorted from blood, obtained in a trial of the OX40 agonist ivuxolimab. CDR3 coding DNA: TGTGCCAGCAGTCGGGACAGGGGGCGAAATCAGCCCCAGCATTTT. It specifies CASSRDRGRNQPQHF.